Each of the 26 T cell receptor beta chains below was sequenced from the same sample in a study of blood T cell repertoires in COVID-19. The repertoire was sequenced with immunoSEQ multiplex PCR; TCRdb's copy has only in-frame clones and lacks some. The sample includes approximately 250,000 clones, 75% to 90% of them seen just once. Sequencing input: PBMCs or T cells enriched from blood (not recorded which). The source is a woman under 40 who had recovered from COVID-19.

V usage is TRBV28 and J usage is TRBJ2-2, with D tentatively TRBD2 (5 bases). Germline V lookup: CDR1 MDHEN, CDR2 SYDVKM. V was pared by 3 bases and J by 5 bases, with 16 bases between. CDR3 size: 16 residues. This CDR3 is CASSFPFGQRTGELFF. In nucleotides, the CDR3 is TGTGCCAGCAGTTTCCCGTTTGGCCAGCGGACCGGGGAGCTGTTTTTT.

The chain uses TRBV7-2 and TRBJ2-1; 8 nucleotides match TRBD1. In germline, CDR1 is SGHTA, CDR2 FQGNSA. Trimming removed 5 bases from V and 7 bases from J; junction bases left unmatched: 10. The CDR3 is 15 residues long. The CDR3 here is CASSLGRTGKNEQFF. The CDR3 DNA reads TGTGCCAGCAGCCTAGGGCGGACAGGGAAGAATGAGCAGTTCTTC.

The chain is built from TRBV7-2 and TRBJ2-2; D remains unclear. The germline V gene encodes CDR1 SGHTA and CDR2 FQGNSA. V lost 5 bases, J lost 4 bases, and 5 bases lay in between. The CDR3 has 12 amino acids. The CDR3 bases are TGTGCCAGCAGCGCACTCACCGGGGAGCTGTTTTTT. It is translated as CASSALTGELFF. Combining the CDR3 with reference TRBV7-2 and TRBJ2-2 gives the whole variable domain GAGVSQSPSNKVTEKGKDVELRCDPISGHTALYWYRQSLGQGLEFLIYFQGNSAPDKSGLPSDRFSAERTGGSVSTLTIQRTQQEDSAVYLCASSALTGELFFGEGSRLTVL.

V and J are TRBV7-2 and TRBJ1-2, with D maybe TRBD1 (5 bases). The CDR3 sequence is 15 residues long. CDR1 and CDR2 from the germline V gene are SGHTA and FQGNSA. V lost 5 bases and J 4 bases, leaving 17 bases between the germline ends. CDR3 sequence (DNA): TGTGCCAGCAGCCCGGACACCGGGGGGTTCTATGGCTACACCTTC. The encoded protein is CASSPDTGGFYGYTF.

The J gene is TRBJ2-3, the V gene TRBV5-1; TRBD2 matches at 9 bases. V shed 0 bases and J 2 bases; nucleotides not matched to a gene: 4. This CDR3 is 16 amino acids long. The V gene's germline CDR1 is SGHRS and CDR2 YFSETQ. Here the CDR3 DNA reads TGCGCCAGCAGCTTGGTAGCGGGGGACCCCACAGATACGCAGTATTTT. This translates into CASSLVAGDPTDTQYF.

This clone showed up just a few times. The rearrangement links TRBV19 to TRBJ1-5, with TRBD1 as a possible D gene (6 bases). The germline V and J ends were trimmed by 7 bases and 0 bases, with 13 bases remaining between them. This CDR3 region has 15 residues. CDR1 LNHDA and CDR2 SQIVND come from the germline V gene (reference sequence). The CDR3 nucleotides are TGTGCCAGTACCAAAGGGACACATAGCAATCAGCCCCAGCATTTT. Its translation: CASTKGTHSNQPQHF.

This rearrangement joins TRBV30 to TRBJ2-7; D perhaps matches TRBD1 (7 bases). CDR1 and CDR2 (germline): GTSNPN, SVGIG (reference sequence). This CDR3 contains 13 residues. Trimming removed 8 bases at V and 0 bases at J, with 14 bases between. The CDR3 loop is CAGRQGGSYEQYF. CDR3 sequence (DNA): TGTGCCGGTAGACAGGGAGGCTCCTACGAGCAGTACTTC.

The gene calls are TRBV29-1 and TRBJ2-7, with TRBD2 matching over 12 bases. V lost 0 bases to trimming and J lost 6 bases; unmatched junction nucleotides: 6. This CDR3 has 15 residues. The germline gives CDR1 SQVTM, CDR2 ANQGSEA. CDR3 sequence: CSVEDPLAGGGEQYF. The CDR3 DNA reads as TGCAGCGTTGAAGATCCTCTAGCGGGAGGGGGCGAGCAGTACTTC.

CDR3 nucleotides: TGTGCCAGCAGCTCACTAGGGACAGGGATCGCGGCTTTCTTT. Amino acids: CASSSLGTGIAAFF. The chain uses TRBV7-2 and TRBJ1-1, with TRBD1 identical over 9 bases. This CDR3 has 14 residues. CDR1 and CDR2 from the germline V gene are SGHTA and FQGNSA. With V trimmed by 4 bases and J by 11 bases, 11 bases remained unmatched.

The chain combines TRBV4-2 with TRBJ1-6; the D gene is possibly TRBD1 (5 bases). This CDR3 spans 18 amino acids. CDR1 and CDR2 (germline): LGHNA, YNFKEQ. Deletions cut 0 bases from V and 6 bases from J, with 18 bases between. CDR3 sequence (DNA): TGTGCCAGCAGCCAAGAAAAGGGGCCAGAAATTCTTAATTCACCCCTCCACTTT. Translation gives CASSQEKGPEILNSPLHF.

This chain links TRBV19 with TRBJ2-2; perhaps TRBD1 as D (5 bases). This CDR3 is built from 15 residues. Germline V lookup: CDR1 LNHDA, CDR2 SQIVND (reference sequence). The V end was cut by 5 bases, the J end by 1 base, with 11 bases between. CDR3 coding DNA: TGTGCCAGTAGTGTCAGGGAATTGAACACCGGGGAGCTGTTTTTT. As protein: CASSVRELNTGELFF. Full variable domain (rest looked up from reference TRBV19 and TRBJ2-2): DGGITQSPKYLFRKEGQNVTLSCEQNLNHDAMYWYRQDPGQGLRLIYYSQIVNDFQKGDIAEGYSVSREKKESFPLTVTSAQKNPTAFYLCASSVRELNTGELFFGEGSRLTVL.

The chain links TRBV19 to TRBJ1-1; D remains unclear. This CDR3 has 14 residues. CDR1 and CDR2 from the germline V gene are LNHDA and SQIVND (reference sequence). Trimming shortened V by 1 base and J by 2 bases, and 8 bases separated the two germline ends. CDR3 sequence (DNA): TGTGCCAGTAGTATAGGCTCGGGAAACACTGAAGCTTTCTTT. This translates into CASSIGSGNTEAFF.

This clone was detected a few times. This rearrangement joins TRBV4-2 to TRBJ1-3; D unresolved. The V and J ends lost 3 bases and 1 base respectively, with 10 bases between them. The CDR3 totals 15 residues. Germline V lookup: CDR1 LGHNA, CDR2 YNFKEQ. DNA of the CDR3: TGTGCCAGCAGCCAGGCTACAGCATCTGGAAACACCATATATTTT. This codes for CASSQATASGNTIYF.

This clone was seen once. The V and J genes are TRBV10-2 and TRBJ1-2; no reliable D call. V was cut by 1 base and J by 10 bases, with 16 bases left in between. This CDR3 has 14 amino acids. Germline V gives CDR1 WSHSY, CDR2 SAAADI. The CDR3 DNA is TGCGCCAGCAGTGAGTTGGAAGGCGGCTTTGACTACACCTTC. The encoded protein is CASSELEGGFDYTF.

The rearrangement links TRBV20-1 to TRBJ1-1; 7 bases fit TRBD1. The V and J ends lost 7 bases and 1 base, in that order; junction bases with no gene match: 0. The CDR3 runs to 11 residues. The germline V gene has CDR1 DFQATT and CDR2 SNEGSKA (reference sequence). In DNA, the CDR3 is TGCAGTGGACAGGGGAACACTGAAGCTTTCTTT. Protein product: CSGQGNTEAFF.

The rearrangement links TRBV4-3 to TRBJ2-3; no definite D call. This CDR3 contains 18 residues. The germline V and J ends were trimmed by 0 bases and 0 bases, with 16 bases remaining between them. Germline CDR1 and CDR2: LGHNA and YSLEER. The CDR3: CASSQDGVRSSSTDTQYF. The CDR3 nucleotides are TGCGCCAGCAGCCAAGATGGTGTCCGGTCCTCTAGCACAGATACGCAGTATTTT.

The chain employs TRBV4-3 and TRBJ1-1; TRBD1 is a possible D gene (6 bases). This CDR3 has 14 amino acids. The V gene's germline CDR1 is LGHNA and CDR2 YSLEER. The germline V and J ends were trimmed by 1 base and 6 bases, with 12 bases remaining between them. CDR3 bases: TGCGCCAGCAGCCAAGGATTACAGGGTTCTGAAGCTTTCTTT. As protein: CASSQGLQGSEAFF.

The chain joins TRBV24-1 to TRBJ2-5, with TRBD2 matching over 9 bases. This CDR3 has 15 residues. V was pared by 5 bases and J by 5 bases, with 8 bases of the junction left unmatched. In germline, CDR1 is KGHDR, CDR2 SFDVKD. The CDR3 DNA is TGTGCCACCAGTGGCGGGAGGGGTTTTAGGGAGACCCAGTACTTC. Translated, it gives CATSGGRGFRETQYF.

The chain uses TRBV30 and TRBJ2-7; no definite D call. Germline-derived CDR1 and CDR2 are GTSNPN and SVGIG (reference sequence). With 3 bases removed from V and 13 bases from J, the gap between germline ends came to 19 bases. CDR3 length equals 12 residues. CDR3 amino acids: CAWRQYTLRLYF. The DNA of the CDR3 is TGTGCCTGGAGGCAATATACCCTCCGACTTTACTTC.

The V and J genes are TRBV30 and TRBJ2-1, with a weak D call TRBD2 (6 bases). Trimming removed 0 bases from V and 5 bases from J, with 11 bases in between. The CDR3 length is 14 residues. Germline V gene sequence: CDR1 GTSNPN, CDR2 SVGIG (reference sequence). CDR3 protein: CAWSVGGTHNEQFF. CDR3 DNA sequence: TGTGCCTGGAGTGTTGGAGGGACTCACAATGAGCAGTTCTTC.

The chain joins TRBV11-2 to TRBJ2-7, with 7 bases aligning to TRBD1. Germline trimming cut 6 bases from V and 6 bases from J; bases unmatched to any gene: 14. The CDR3 is made up of 15 amino acids. The V gene's germline CDR1 is SGHAT and CDR2 FQNNGV. CDR3 protein: CASRGQHFTGGEQYF. The CDR3 DNA follows: TGTGCCAGCAGGGGACAGCATTTCACCGGAGGCGAGCAGTACTTC.

This clone appeared a single time. V and J are TRBV5-4 and TRBJ1-2; 10 nucleotides align to TRBD1. J was trimmed by 7 bases and V by 4 bases; bases with no gene match: 13. This CDR3 has 16 residues. Germline V gene sequence: CDR1 SGHNT, CDR2 YYREEE (reference sequence). CDR3 in amino acids: CASSDRRQGARSGYTF. The CDR3 nucleotides are TGTGCCAGCAGCGACAGGCGACAGGGGGCGCGAAGTGGCTACACCTTC.

This chain links TRBV6-5 with TRBJ2-7; 9 bases agree with TRBD1. CDR3 length: 14 residues. Germline loops: CDR1 MNHEY, CDR2 SVGAGI. V lost 6 bases to trimming and J lost 6 bases; unmatched junction nucleotides: 9. The CDR3 DNA sequence: TGTGCCAGCAGCCGGGGACAGGGTTTACGCGAGCAGTACTTC. Amino acids: CASSRGQGLREQYF.

This clone has only one observation. This chain joins TRBV7-9 and TRBJ2-7; 8 bases match TRBD1. Germline V gives CDR1 SEHNR, CDR2 FQNEAQ (reference sequence). Trimming removed 4 bases from V and 2 bases from J; junction bases left unmatched: 4. The CDR3 is 14 amino acids. CDR3 nucleotide sequence: TGTGCCAGCAGCTCCCGGGACAGGACCTACGAGCAGTACTTC. Translated, it gives CASSSRDRTYEQYF.

The chain carries TRBV5-1 and TRBJ1-1, with a possible D match to TRBD1 (6 bases). Trimming stripped 2 bases from V and 8 bases from J, with 10 bases between. The CDR3 contains 12 residues. Looked up from germline, CDR1 is SGHRS and CDR2 is YFSETQ. In DNA form, the CDR3 reads TGCGCCAGCAGCTTCAACAGGGACGAAGCTTTCTTT. Amino acid sequence: CASSFNRDEAFF.

J is TRBJ2-1 and V is TRBV9, with D possibly TRBD2 on 6 matching bases. CDR3 length: 19 amino acids. CDR1 and CDR2 (germline): SGDLS, YYNGEE. Deletions cut 0 bases from V and 2 bases from J, with 21 bases between. In nucleotides, the CDR3 is TGTGCCAGCAGCGTAGCGCCTCATGGGGCTAGCGCCACCTACAATGAGCAGTTCTTC. It codes for CASSVAPHGASATYNEQFF.